This TCR beta chain was recorded in a study of T cells after yellow fever vaccination. Across the whole study: In the case of low-cell-number fractions, SMART-Seq v4 Ultra Low Input was used for preparation.

Per the germline V gene, CDR1 is SGHAT and CDR2 is FQNNGV. The CDR3 consists of 12 residues. V was clipped by 5 bases and J by 7 bases, with 12 bases between them. It was through 5'RACE template switching that TCR cDNA was made, with a universal primer site and UMIs added. Each CDR3 protein gets one entry after TCRdb re-called the 5' RACE reads with MiXCR. The sample contains some 120,000 distinct CDR3 sequences, over 12% of which appear only once. This clonotype was seen more than once but under ten times. The antigen remains undetermined. Whole-study findings and limits: Peaking faster, on day 5 versus 15, the secondary response was nonetheless weaker. The study re-detected most primary-vaccination clones after the booster (roughly 96% CD4, 88% CD8).

The material was CD8+ T cells sorted from PBMCs, obtained 5 days after the yellow fever booster vaccination. J is TRBJ2-7 and V is TRBV11-2; D might be TRBD2 (6 bases). The clonotype originates from a man between 18 and 35 years old who received the YFV17D yellow fever vaccine. The CDR3 region has the DNA TGTGCCAGCAGCCCGGGACTTCGGGAGCAGTACTTC. Translating it yields CASSPGLREQYF.